The rows below give T cell receptor beta chains drawn from one sample of a study of human T cells and chemical hapten exposure. MiXCR, run by TCRdb on the RACE reads, gives a single entry per CDR3 protein. This sample has fewer than 300,000 distinct CDR3 sequences, with over 7.5% found just once. Sequencing used whole blood, obtained in connection with sensitization to the hapten diphenylcyclopropenone (DPC). The receptors were gathered from a man aged 18 to 29 with alopecia areata. Some clones in this sample may be carry-over from other donors' samples. CDR3s leave out the opening cysteine and the closing phenylalanine or tryptophan.

j_gene,len,v_gene,CDR3aa
TRBJ1-3,13,TRBV6-5,ASSYLGQRGNTIY
TRBJ2-3,15,TRBV7-8,ASSLVRAWAVTDTQY
TRBJ1-5,16,TRBV12-5,ASGLVFDFSKLSQPQH
TRBJ2-5,13,TRBV15,ATSSDTGGQETQY
TRBJ1-1,14,TRBV6-5,ASSYSIPPVNTEAF
TRBJ2-7,11,TRBV29-1,SVEGENSYEQY
TRBJ2-4,13,TRBV28,ASGGQGLAKNIQY
TRBJ1-1,14,TRBV21-1,ASEDRYHPLNTEAF
TRBJ2-3,14,TRBV6-5,ASSRDAPSRTDTQY
TRBJ2-7,13,TRBV5-1,ASSYTDRVSYEQY
TRBJ2-1,15,TRBV12-3/TRBV12-4,ASSLRLRGSSYNEQF
TRBJ2-3,11,TRBV5-6,ASSLRSTDTQY
TRBJ2-3,12,TRBV20-1,SAQKGQGADTQY
TRBJ2-1,12,TRBV20-1,SALGLAGNNEQF
TRBJ2-5,11,TRBV29-1,SVAWTGGETQY
TRBJ1-6,14,TRBV4-1,ASSQGGGSYNSPLH
TRBJ2-3,16,TRBV6-5,ASSPSRGEGRFTDTQY
TRBJ1-5,15,TRBV15,ATSRDNSDVSNQPQH
TRBJ1-3,14,TRBV4-3,ASSQRGTGGGNTIY
TRBJ1-1,13,TRBV7-3,ASSLIYRVNTEAF
TRBJ1-1,11,TRBV6-5,ASSPNRGLEAF
TRBJ1-3,12,TRBV20-1,SAQPGTGGNTIY
TRBJ1-5,12,TRBV7-2,ASSLGQRQQPQH
TRBJ2-6,15,TRBV19,ASTQRGTASGANVLT
TRBJ1-2,13,TRBV13,ASSHTTTGILGYT
TRBJ1-2,12,TRBV5-4,ASSMDSRDYGYT
TRBJ1-5,8,TRBV10-1,AIRREPQH
TRBJ1-2,12,TRBV12-3/TRBV12-4,ASSLGGPDYGYT
TRBJ1-6,13,TRBV7-9,ASSLSQGANSPLH
TRBJ2-4,10,TRBV2,ASISAGNIQY
TRBJ2-1,15,TRBV5-4,ASSRTSGGASYNEQF
TRBJ1-1,12,TRBV6-5,ASSYSGPLGEAF
TRBJ2-5,12,TRBV7-6,PSSLPGTTLDQY
TRBJ2-1,10,TRBV7-9,ASSSERDSSF
TRBJ1-5,13,TRBV10-3,AIRRSGDRNQPQH
TRBJ2-5,11,TRBV5-1,ASSRQIQETQY
TRBJ2-5,14,TRBV9,ASSVDPAGGGETQY
TRBJ1-1,16,TRBV11-2,ASSLTGTGGTRSTEAF
TRBJ1-6,13,TRBV20-1,SARGSTTYNSPLH
TRBJ1-6,13,TRBV19,ASQLPGARGSPLH
TRBJ1-5,12,TRBV7-9,ASSLEFGDQPQH
TRBJ2-5,13,TRBV3-1,ASSYVSASQETQY
TRBJ2-7,15,TRBV7-9,ASSFAGTSPQTYEQY
TRBJ2-3,11,TRBV5-4,ASSSVRPDTQY
TRBJ2-5,13,TRBV7-8,ASSSGMANQETQY